This is a list of T cell receptor beta chains from one sample in a study of blood T cell repertoires in COVID-19. Libraries were prepared by immunoSEQ multiplex PCR; TCRdb keeps only in-frame clonotypes and omits some of them. Of a few hundred thousand clones detected, over 75% appear once; the ten largest clones hold under 2.5%. The material sequenced was peripheral blood. These receptors all stem from a woman in her forties or fifties with acute or convalescent COVID-19. Both conserved end residues are part of each CDR3. A D gene is named only where the DNA matches it firmly. Clone size is shown for a subset of rows, as once, few, many or a class of expanded clone.

V: TRBV19; J: TRBJ2-1; size: -; D: -; DNA: TGTGCCAGTAGCCCAACCGGGACACAGCGGCATGAGCAGTTCTTC; CDR3: CASSPTGTQRHEQFF
V: TRBV6-5; J: TRBJ1-5; size: once; D: -; DNA: TGTGCCAGCACCGAGCTGGGGGCAGTCAATCAGCCCCAGCATTTT; CDR3: CASTELGAVNQPQHF
V: TRBV7-3; J: TRBJ2-5; size: -; D: TRBD2; DNA: TGTGCCAGCAGCCCCAATAGCGGGGGTCAAGAGACCCAGTACTTC; CDR3: CASSPNSGGQETQYF
V: TRBV4-1; J: TRBJ2-7; size: few; D: TRBD2; DNA: TGCGCCAGCAGCCAAGCCCGGGAGGGCCTCGGCGAGCAGTACTTC; CDR3: CASSQAREGLGEQYF
V: TRBV24-1; J: TRBJ1-1; size: -; D: -; DNA: TGTGCCACCAGTGATCCCACAGAGAACACTGAAGCTTTCTTT; CDR3: CATSDPTENTEAFF
V: TRBV27; J: TRBJ2-1; size: few; D: -; DNA: TGTGCCAGCAGTTTTGGCAGGGGGGTCGGGGAGCAGTTCTTC; CDR3: CASSFGRGVGEQFF
V: TRBV7-8; J: TRBJ2-7; size: -; D: TRBD2; DNA: TGTGCCAGCAGCTTAGTACTAGCGGGAGTAGGCGAGCAGTACTTC; CDR3: CASSLVLAGVGEQYF
V: TRBV19; J: TRBJ1-4; size: -; D: -; DNA: TGTGCCAGTAGTGCGGCGGGAGCTCGAAGGGGAGGAGAAAAACTGTTTTTT; CDR3: CASSAAGARRGGEKLFF
V: TRBV28; J: TRBJ2-3; size: -; D: TRBD2; DNA: TGTGCCAGCAGTCAAGCTAGCGGGAGGAGGTCAGATACGCAGTATTTT; CDR3: CASSQASGRRSDTQYF
V: TRBV27; J: TRBJ2-3; size: -; D: TRBD2; DNA: TGTGCCAGCAGACCCTACTTCGCGGGAGGGCGCACAGATACGCAGTATTTT; CDR3: CASRPYFAGGRTDTQYF
V: TRBV28; J: TRBJ1-2; size: -; D: -; DNA: TGTGCCAGCAGAAACGACAGGCTAAACTATGGCTACACCTTC; CDR3: CASRNDRLNYGYTF
V: TRBV19; J: TRBJ2-4; size: -; D: TRBD1; DNA: TGTGCCAGTAGTATAGAGGAGACAGGGAACATTCAGTACTTC; CDR3: CASSIEETGNIQYF
V: TRBV7-9; J: TRBJ1-2; size: -; D: -; DNA: TGTGCCAGCAGCTTAATAGCTAACTATGGCTACACCTTC; CDR3: CASSLIANYGYTF
V: TRBV5-6; J: TRBJ2-3; size: -; D: TRBD1; DNA: TGTGCCAGCAGCTCCGGGACAGGGCGGGGTTTCGATACGCAGTATTTT; CDR3: CASSSGTGRGFDTQYF
V: TRBV28; J: TRBJ1-3; size: -; D: -; DNA: TGTGCCAGCCCAGACCGGAGTGGAAACACCATATATTTT; CDR3: CASPDRSGNTIYF
V: TRBV5-1; J: TRBJ1-4; size: -; D: TRBD1; DNA: TGCGCCAGCAGCTTGGTAACAGGGGGCGATGAAAAACTGTTTTTT; CDR3: CASSLVTGGDEKLFF
V: TRBV5-1; J: TRBJ2-5; size: -; D: TRBD2; DNA: TGCGCCAGCAGCTTGGGGGGTTCTAGCGGGAACGGAGAGACCCAGTACTTC; CDR3: CASSLGGSSGNGETQYF
V: TRBV6-2/TRBV6-3; J: TRBJ2-7; size: once; D: -; DNA: TGTGCCAGCAGTTCTTACCGGGACTCACCCTACGAGCAGTACTTC; CDR3: CASSSYRDSPYEQYF